The next 9 T cell receptor beta chains were all read from a single sample in a study of control samples from healthy donors and cancer patients. The protocol was immunoSEQ multiplex PCR, while the TCRdb copy is restricted to in-frame clones and leaves out a portion. Of about 70,000 clones in the sample, around 87% were seen once. The material sequenced was PBMCs. These receptors all come from a woman between 45 and 60 years old with head and neck cancer.

V and J are TRBV2 and TRBJ2-3; D might be TRBD2 (5 bases). This CDR3 is built from 12 residues. The ends were cut back, 9 bases at V and 7 bases at J, with 14 bases in the middle. Germline V gene lookup returns CDR1 SNHLY and CDR2 FYNNEI. The CDR3: CASQTSGNTQYF. DNA of the CDR3: TGTGCCAGTCAAACGTCCGGGAATACGCAGTATTTT.

This rearrangement joins TRBV5-1 to TRBJ2-2; D remains ambiguous. CDR1 SGHRS and CDR2 YFSETQ come from the germline V gene. There are 15 residues in the CDR3. V lost 1 base to trimming and J lost 0 bases, with 7 bases between them. The CDR3 spells CASSLRFPNTGELFF. CDR3 DNA sequence: TGCGCCAGCAGCTTGCGGTTCCCGAACACCGGGGAGCTGTTTTTT.

J is TRBJ1-2 and V is TRBV28, with 8 bases that match TRBD1. The CDR3 is 11 residues long. V trimming: 8 bases; J trimming: 6 bases; junction bases outside the gene matches: 2. The germline V gene encodes CDR1 MDHEN and CDR2 SYDVKM. The CDR3 DNA reads as TGTGCCAGCCTGACAGGGGATGGCTACACCTTC. The encoded protein is CASLTGDGYTF.

The chain is built from TRBV9 and TRBJ2-2; possibly TRBD1 for D (6 bases). From germline, CDR1 is SGDLS and CDR2 YYNGEE. Trimming stripped 4 bases from V and 4 bases from J, with 14 bases between. This CDR3 comprises 15 residues. The CDR3: CASSPTGSGTGELFF. The CDR3 coding sequence is TGTGCCAGCAGCCCAACAGGGTCCGGCACCGGGGAGCTGTTTTTT.

The chain has TRBV11-2 and TRBJ1-2; D call uncertain. This CDR3 region has 16 residues. V shed 0 bases and J shed 0 bases, with 11 bases lying between them. CDR1 and CDR2 from the germline V gene are SGHAT and FQNNGV. Here the CDR3 DNA reads TGTGCCAGCAGCTTAGAAACGGGTACCCCTAACTATGGCTACACCTTC. Its translation: CASSLETGTPNYGYTF.

The CDR3 region has the DNA TGTGCCAGCAGCCCAGGGCTAGCGGGGGGAGAAGAGACCCAGTACTTC. Its translation: CASSPGLAGGEETQYF. The chain carries TRBV4-2 and TRBJ2-5; 11 nucleotides match TRBD2. Trimming cost V 4 bases and J 3 bases; bases outside gene matches: 7. Looked up from germline, CDR1 is LGHNA and CDR2 is YNFKEQ. This CDR3 comprises 16 residues.

The chain uses TRBV7-3 and TRBJ2-1; a possible D gene is TRBD2 (5 bases). Per the germline V gene, CDR1 is SGHTA and CDR2 is FQGTGA. With 6 bases removed from V and 1 base from J, the gap between germline ends came to 10 bases. The CDR3 consists of 14 residues. Written as DNA, the CDR3 is TGTGCCAGCAGTCGAGAGGGTTCCTACAATGAGCAGTTCTTC. Translated: CASSREGSYNEQFF.

The V call is TRBV30, the J call TRBJ1-1; D possibly corresponds to TRBD1 (6 bases). The V and J ends lost 3 bases and 5 bases respectively, with 19 bases between them. From germline, CDR1 is GTSNPN and CDR2 SVGIG (reference sequence). The CDR3 sequence is 15 residues long. CDR3 DNA sequence: TGTGCCTGGAGGCTACCAACAGGGTTGGGGACTGAAGCTTTCTTT. This encodes CAWRLPTGLGTEAFF. Looking up the rest from reference TRBV30 and TRBJ1-1 gives the full variable domain: SQTIHQWPATLVQPVGSPLSLECTVEGTSNPNLYWYRQAAGRGLQLLFYSVGIGQISSEVPQNLSASRPQDRQFILSSKKLLLSDSGFYLCAWRLPTGLGTEAFFGQGTRLTVV.

This clone has a single count. J is TRBJ1-1 and V is TRBV11-2, with a possible D match to TRBD1 (6 bases). Trimming left V 4 bases short and J 1 base short, with 13 bases between. The CDR3 totals 15 residues. The germline CDR1 and CDR2 sequences are SGHAT and FQNNGV. DNA for the CDR3: TGTGCCAGCAGCTCGATCAGGGGCGGGAACACTGAAGCTTTCTTT. This gives the protein CASSSIRGGNTEAFF.